Below are 21 T cell receptor beta chains sequenced from a single sample in a study of PD-1 blockade in mismatch repair-deficient tumors. Time point here: roughly ten-day in vitro stimulation with candidate neoantigen peptide 5. These receptors have no identified antigens. Repertoires were generated with immunoSEQ multiplex PCR, while TCRdb's copy carries only in-frame clones and drops some. The data show around 14,000 clones, roughly four fifths seen once. The sequencing used cells cultured in vitro, collected from a patient treated with pembrolizumab. These receptors were taken from an adult with mismatch repair-deficient cancer.

CDR3 in DNA: TGTGCCAGCAGGATATCACAGGGGGCGGGAAACACTGAAGCTTTCTTT. It specifies CASRISQGAGNTEAFF. The chain couples TRBV27 to TRBJ1-1, with 9 nucleotides matching TRBD1. The germline CDR1 and CDR2 sequences are MNHEY and SMNVEV (reference sequence). CDR3 length: 16 residues. V shed 6 bases and J 2 bases; nucleotides not matched to a gene: 10.

This clone showed up just once. The chain is built from TRBV27 and TRBJ2-7; 9 bases line up with TRBD2. Trimming removed 0 bases from V and 1 base from J; junction bases left unmatched: 7. The V gene's germline CDR1 is MNHEY and CDR2 SMNVEV (reference sequence). CDR3 length: 17 amino acids. CDR3 in DNA: TGTGCCAGCAGTTTATCCAGCGGGAGGACCTTATCCTACGAGCAGTACTTC. It specifies CASSLSSGRTLSYEQYF.

The V and J genes are TRBV10-2 and TRBJ1-6; TRBD1 agrees at 9 bases. The J segment lost 5 bases and the V segment lost 10 bases, leaving 3 bases of the junction unmatched. This CDR3 comprises 13 residues. Germline CDR1 and CDR2: WSHSY and SAAADI. Written as DNA, the CDR3 is TGCGCCACTGGACAGGGGAATAATTCACCCCTCCACTTT. It specifies CATGQGNNSPLHF.

This clone was detected only a few times. The rearrangement joins TRBV21-1 to TRBJ2-5. TRBV21-1 is annotated as a pseudogene. CDR3 size: 15 residues. This chain's CDR3 is CASSKVVGGIETQYF. The CDR3 nucleotides read TGTGCCAGCAGCAAAGTTGTTGGGGGAATTGAGACCCAGTACTTC.

The chain joins TRBV10-3 to TRBJ2-3, with 12 bases identical to TRBD2. The CDR3 is 16 residues long. V was pared by 2 bases and J by 2 bases, with 2 bases of the junction left unmatched. Germline assignment: CDR1 ENHRY and CDR2 SYGVKD. DNA of the CDR3: TGTGCCATCAGTGAGGGACTAGCGGGGATCACAGATACGCAGTATTTT. The encoded protein is CAISEGLAGITDTQYF.

The chain uses TRBV6-1 and TRBJ2-5, with D possibly being TRBD1 (6 bases). The CDR3 spans 15 residues. Germline V gene data show CDR1 as MNHNS and CDR2 as SASEGT. The V end lost 10 bases, the J end lost 1 base, and 19 bases lay between the germline ends. In DNA form, the CDR3 reads TGTGCCACCCAAAGAAACAGGGAATTCCAAGAGACCCAGTACTTC. Translation: CATQRNREFQETQYF.

The chain is built from TRBV19 and TRBJ2-2; 7 nucleotides align to TRBD1. Germline trimming cut 7 bases from V and 4 bases from J; bases unmatched to any gene: 12. CDR1 and CDR2 (germline): LNHDA, SQIVND (reference sequence). The length of the CDR3 is 16 residues. CDR3 sequence (DNA): TGTGCCAGTAAGGGGGCTCGAGGGGCAACCACCGGGGAGCTGTTTTTT. As protein: CASKGARGATTGELFF.

This clone has just a few counts. V is TRBV29-1 and J is TRBJ2-2; 14 bases agree with TRBD2. CDR3 size: 18 residues. J lost 4 bases, V lost 3 bases, and 10 bases had no gene match. Germline V gives CDR1 SQVTM, CDR2 ANQGSEA. The CDR3 nucleotides read TGCAGCGTTGATACAGGGGGGGGACTAGCGGGAGTCACCGGGGAGCTGTTTTTT. Its translation: CSVDTGGGLAGVTGELFF.

The rearrangement links TRBV7-2 to TRBJ1-2, with TRBD1 matching 10 bases. Unmatched junction bases numbered 4, after V lost 2 bases and J lost 4 bases. Germline CDR1 and CDR2: SGHTA and FQGNSA. CDR3 length equals 15 residues. The CDR3 DNA sequence: TGTGCCAGCAGCTTAACCGGACAGGGGGGCTATGGCTACACCTTC. Its protein product is CASSLTGQGGYGYTF.

The chain carries TRBV4-1 and TRBJ1-1; D ambiguous. CDR1 and CDR2 (germline): MGHRA, YSYEKL. This CDR3 region has 13 residues. V lost 4 bases and J lost 6, with 12 bases in between. The CDR3 region is CASSRQRYAEAFF. The CDR3 nucleotides are TGCGCCAGCAGCCGGCAGAGGTACGCTGAAGCTTTCTTT.

The chain joins TRBV5-1 to TRBJ2-1; 9 positions agree with TRBD2. The CDR3 is made up of 18 amino acids. Germline V gene sequence: CDR1 SGHRS, CDR2 YFSETQ. The junction had 8 bases not matched to a gene; V was cut back by 0 bases and J by 1 base. This CDR3 is CASSLGAGGTDSYNEQFF. CDR3 sequence (DNA): TGCGCCAGCAGCTTGGGAGCGGGAGGCACTGATTCCTACAATGAGCAGTTCTTC. Combining the CDR3 with reference TRBV5-1 and TRBJ2-1 gives the whole variable domain KAGVTQTPRYLIKTRGQQVTLSCSPISGHRSVSWYQQTPGQGLQFLFEYFSETQRNKGNFPGRFSGRQFSNSRSEMNVSTLELGDSALYLCASSLGAGGTDSYNEQFFGPGTRLTVL.

The chain links TRBV28 to TRBJ2-2; D is possibly TRBD2 (6 bases). The CDR3 runs to 16 residues. V lost 5 bases and J 0 bases, leaving 13 bases between the germline ends. Germline V lookup: CDR1 MDHEN, CDR2 SYDVKM. The chain's CDR3 is CASSEIGTSNTGELFF. In nucleotides, the CDR3 is TGTGCCAGCAGTGAGATCGGGACTTCGAACACCGGGGAGCTGTTTTTT.

The chain combines TRBV19 with TRBJ2-7; the D gene is possibly TRBD2 (5 bases). From germline, CDR1 is LNHDA and CDR2 SQIVND (reference sequence). CDR3 length equals 12 residues. V dropped 7 bases and J dropped 5 bases, with 12 bases sitting between them. CDR3 DNA sequence: TGTGCCAGTACGAACGGGATCAACGAGCAGTACTTC. Its translation: CASTNGINEQYF.

The rearrangement links TRBV6-5 to TRBJ2-3; D perhaps matches TRBD1 (6 bases). Germline CDR1 is MNHEY and CDR2 is SVGAGI. The CDR3 is 16 amino acids. V lost 4 bases to trimming and J lost 0 bases, with 14 bases between them. The CDR3 DNA sequence: TGTGCCAGCAGTTTTGACAGGTTCCGTAGCACAGATACGCAGTATTTT. Translated: CASSFDRFRSTDTQYF.

The chain has TRBV18 and TRBJ1-2, with TRBD1 as a possible D gene (6 bases). This CDR3 has 17 amino acids. Trimming removed 1 base from V and 5 bases from J, with 20 bases in between. The V gene's germline CDR1 is KGHSH and CDR2 LQKENI. The CDR3 sequence: CASSPRTSGVGGYGYTF. The CDR3 DNA is TGTGCCAGCTCACCACGGACCTCAGGGGTAGGAGGATATGGCTACACCTTC.

The V call is TRBV29-1, the J call TRBJ2-7, with 8 bases fitting TRBD2. V lost 1 base and J lost 4; bases outside the gene matches: 18. Germline values: CDR1 SQVTM, CDR2 ANQGSEA. The CDR3 consists of 18 residues. The CDR3: CSVEVPRAGDPSGYEQYF. For the CDR3, the DNA is TGCAGCGTTGAAGTCCCCAGAGCGGGAGACCCCAGTGGGTACGAGCAGTACTTC.

The CDR3 sequence: CASRDRDLGGTEAFF. The CDR3 bases are TGTGCCAGCAGGGACAGGGACCTAGGAGGGACTGAAGCTTTCTTT. The J gene is TRBJ1-1, the V gene TRBV28; 8 bases agree with TRBD1. V shed 6 bases, J shed 5 bases, and the junction held 11 bases outside the gene matches. From germline, CDR1 is MDHEN and CDR2 SYDVKM. The CDR3 contains 15 residues. The full variable domain, rest sourced from reference TRBV28 and TRBJ1-1, is DVKVTQSSRYLVKRTGEKVFLECVQDMDHENMFWYRQDPGLGLRLIYFSYDVKMKEKGDIPEGYSVSREKKERFSLILESASTNQTSMYLCASRDRDLGGTEAFFGQGTRLTVV.

This rearrangement joins TRBV28 to TRBJ2-2; 8 nucleotides align to TRBD1. Per the germline V gene, CDR1 is MDHEN and CDR2 is SYDVKM. The CDR3 has 14 residues. The ends lost 5 bases at V and 7 bases at J; junction bases unmatched: 6. CDR3 DNA sequence: TGTGCCAGCAGTCGCAGGGGGCGCTTCGGGGAGCTGTTTTTT. Its translation is CASSRRGRFGELFF.

The J gene is TRBJ2-2, the V gene TRBV29-1; D may match TRBD1 or TRBD2 (5 bases each). Germline assignment: CDR1 SQVTM and CDR2 ANQGSEA. CDR3 length: 16 residues. V lost 3 bases and J 0 bases, leaving 14 bases between the germline ends. CDR3 protein: CSVELLGTANTGELFF. In DNA, the CDR3 is TGCAGCGTTGAGCTCCTGGGGACGGCGAACACCGGGGAGCTGTTTTTT.

The V and J genes are TRBV7-8 and TRBJ2-7; TRBD1 matches at 7 bases. The CDR3 covers 16 residues. With V trimmed by 4 bases and J by 1 base, 10 bases remained unmatched. Germline V CDR1 and CDR2: SGHVS, FQNEAQ. CDR3 nucleotide sequence: TGTGCCAGCAGCTCCACCGGGACAGTCATTTCCTACGAGCAGTACTTC. It specifies CASSSTGTVISYEQYF.

This chain links TRBV7-9 with TRBJ1-2; 8 bases are a match to TRBD1. The CDR3 sequence is 14 residues long. J was trimmed by 3 bases and V by 4 bases; bases with no gene match: 4. CDR1 SEHNR and CDR2 FQNEAQ come from the germline V gene (reference sequence). The CDR3 DNA follows: TGTGCCAGCAGCTCAGGACAGGGTGACTATGGCTACACCTTC. Translated: CASSSGQGDYGYTF.